This TCR beta chain was identified in a study of CD8 T cells in Susac syndrome. With random hexamers, roughly 0.45 to 1 ug RNA was reverse transcribed. Multiplex PCR with immunoSEQ amplified the TCR beta CDR3 across 54 Vbeta and 13 Jbeta. TCRdb processed the immunoSEQ multiplex PCR reads anew with MiXCR; each CDR3 protein has one entry. The sample includes about 300,000 distinct CDR3 sequences, 70% to 90% seen only once; the top ten take around 0.11%. The T cells that were sequenced for TCR beta were CD8+ and CD4+ cells from blood. Through negative isolation, CD4+ and CD8+ T cells were obtained, while TEMRA cells were enriched using FACS. The sample consisted of CD8+ T cells from PBMCs. The source is a human donor with multiple sclerosis.

The CDR3 loop is CATSERQGTIEQYF. DNA of the CDR3: TGTGCCACCAGTGAACGGCAGGGGACAATCGAGCAGTACTTC. V is TRBV24-1 and J is TRBJ2-7; perhaps TRBD1 as D (6 bases). The germline V and J ends were trimmed by 4 bases and 6 bases, with 15 bases remaining between them. In germline, CDR1 is KGHDR, CDR2 SFDVKD. This CDR3 has 14 residues.